This TCR beta chain was profiled in a study of shared clonotypes between healthy human individuals. Study-wide background: Ranging from 18 to 49 in age, donors were a couple of women and a few men. Findings and limits, study-wide: Rarefaction exposed incomplete sorted-subset sequencing despite large depth. Shared clonotypes: about 5.3% naive CD4, under 4% naive CD8, about 2.5% memory CD4, over 0.3% memory CD8. Non-shared clonotypes displayed generation probabilities falling below those of clonotypes present in all four donors.

CD45RO-negative, CCR7-selected cells formed the naive CD8 fraction, which excluded terminally differentiated effector memory CD45RA+ cells. The assay was immunoSEQ multiplex PCR, and TCRdb's table has in-frame clones only and misses some. The repertoire includes 550,000 to 650,000 clones, approximately 96% of them detected once, and 0.11% sits in the top ten. A word on this clone: Its antigen is not identified.

The clonotype originates from a young woman in good health. The sample taken for sequencing was naive CD8+ T cells sorted from blood.

The CDR3 nucleotides read TGTGCCAGCAGCCTGGGACTAGCGGGAGGGGTGGGCTACAATGAGCAGTTCTTC. This encodes CASSLGLAGGVGYNEQFF. J is TRBJ2-1 and V is TRBV5-6; the match to TRBD2 covers 16 bases. The CDR3 is 18 amino acids. CDR1 and CDR2 (germline): SGHDT, YYEEEE. V lost 4 bases to trimming and J lost 3 bases; unmatched junction nucleotides: 7.